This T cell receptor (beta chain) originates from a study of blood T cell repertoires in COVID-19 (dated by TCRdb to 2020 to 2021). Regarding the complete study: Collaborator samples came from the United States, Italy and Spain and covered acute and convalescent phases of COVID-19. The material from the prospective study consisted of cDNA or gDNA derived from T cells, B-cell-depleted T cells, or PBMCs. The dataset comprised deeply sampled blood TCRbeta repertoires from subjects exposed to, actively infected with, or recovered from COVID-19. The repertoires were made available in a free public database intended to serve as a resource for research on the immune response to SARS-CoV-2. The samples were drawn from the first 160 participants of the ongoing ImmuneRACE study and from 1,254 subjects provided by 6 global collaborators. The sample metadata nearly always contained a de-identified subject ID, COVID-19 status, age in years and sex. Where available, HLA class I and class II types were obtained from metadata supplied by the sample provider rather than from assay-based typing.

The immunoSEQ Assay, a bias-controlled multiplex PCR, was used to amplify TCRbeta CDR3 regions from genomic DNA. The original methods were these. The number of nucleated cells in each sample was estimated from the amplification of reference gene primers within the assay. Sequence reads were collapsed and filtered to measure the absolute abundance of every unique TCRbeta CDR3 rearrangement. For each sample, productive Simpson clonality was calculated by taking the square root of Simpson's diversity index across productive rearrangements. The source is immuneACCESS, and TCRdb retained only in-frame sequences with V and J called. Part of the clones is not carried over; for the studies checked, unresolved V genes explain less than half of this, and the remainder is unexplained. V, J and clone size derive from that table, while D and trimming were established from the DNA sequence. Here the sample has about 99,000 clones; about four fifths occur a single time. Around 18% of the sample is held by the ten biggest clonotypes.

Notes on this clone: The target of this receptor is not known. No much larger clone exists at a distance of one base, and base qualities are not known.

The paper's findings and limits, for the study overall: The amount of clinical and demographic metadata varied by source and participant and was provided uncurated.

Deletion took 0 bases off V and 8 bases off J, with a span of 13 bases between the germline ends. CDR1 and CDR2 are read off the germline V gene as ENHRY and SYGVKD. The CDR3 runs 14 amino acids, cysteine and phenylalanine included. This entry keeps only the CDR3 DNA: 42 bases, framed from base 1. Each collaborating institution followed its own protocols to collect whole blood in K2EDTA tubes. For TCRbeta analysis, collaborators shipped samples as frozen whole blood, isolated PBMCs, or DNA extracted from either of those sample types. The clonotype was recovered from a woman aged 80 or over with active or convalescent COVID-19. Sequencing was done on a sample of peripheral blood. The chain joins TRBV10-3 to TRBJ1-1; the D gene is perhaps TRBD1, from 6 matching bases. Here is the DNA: TGTGCCATCAGTGAGTCTGGTAGGACAGAAGAAGCTTTCTTT. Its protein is CAISESGRTEEAFF.